A selection of T cell receptor beta chains follows, all from one sample in a study of prognosis after radiotherapy for stage I lung cancer. TCRdb re-analysed the multiplex PCR reads in MiXCR, keeping a single row per CDR3 protein. This table holds about 35,000 distinct CDR3 sequences, nearly 35% found once. Sequences were derived from PBMCs, sampled before or after stereotactic body radiation therapy (not recorded which). All receptors derive from a donor aged 50 or older with non-small cell lung cancer. The CDR3 runs from the conserved cysteine through the conserved F or W. Each record gives: clone size, CDR3 length, D gene, J gene, V gene, CDR3 protein, CDR3 DNA. The D gene is left open where the match is weak. For some rows the clone size is stated as once, few or many, or as a class when expanded; others skip it.

>.|17|TRBD2|TRBJ2-2|TRBV28
CASSDPWGGMKTGELFF
TGTGCCAGCAGTGACCCGTGGGGGGGGATGAAAACCGGGGAGCTGTTTTTT
>many|18|.|TRBJ2-5|TRBV28
CATAHGVRMSRLGETQYF
TGTGCCACCGCCCACGGGGTTCGTATGAGCCGACTCGGAGAGACCCAGTACTTC
>many|15|TRBD1|TRBJ2-2|TRBV10-3
CAISERGTDTGELFF
TGTGCCATCAGTGAGAGGGGGACAGACACCGGGGAGCTGTTTTTT
>many|18|.|TRBJ1-3|TRBV30
CAWSVYSDSAPSGNTIYF
TGTGCCTGGAGTGTGTACTCCGACAGCGCACCCTCTGGAAACACCATATATTTT
>few|15|.|TRBJ2-1|TRBV11-2
CASSLIGERYNEQFF
TGTGCCAGCAGCTTAATCGGGGAGAGGTACAATGAGCAGTTCTTC
>many|14|.|TRBJ1-4|TRBV6-1
CASRQEQGSEKLFF
TGTGCCAGCAGGCAAGAACAGGGTTCCGAAAAACTGTTTTTT
>.|15|TRBD1|TRBJ2-1|TRBV6-1
CASSERRDRANEQFF
TGTGCCAGCAGTGAAAGGCGGGACAGGGCGAATGAGCAGTTCTTC
>many|15|.|TRBJ1-5|TRBV9
CASSKGQYSNQPQHF
TGTGCCAGCAGCAAGGGGCAATATAGCAATCAGCCCCAGCATTTT
>.|17|.|TRBJ2-1|TRBV2
CASVLAGGVGSYNEQFF
TGTGCCAGCGTTTTAGCAGGCGGGGTGGGTTCCTACAATGAGCAGTTCTTC
>many|15|.|TRBJ1-3|TRBV6-5
CASSYSRGTRGTIYF
TGTGCCAGCAGTTACTCGAGAGGGACTCGCGGCACCATATATTTT
>many|15|.|TRBJ2-2|TRBV7-2
CASSLVRAFTGELFF
TGTGCCAGCAGCTTAGTAAGAGCATTCACCGGGGAGCTGTTTTTT
>many|15|TRBD1|TRBJ1-4|TRBV11-2
CASSPWTGGFEKLFF
TGTGCCAGCAGCCCCTGGACAGGGGGTTTTGAAAAACTGTTTTTT
>many|13|TRBD1|TRBJ2-7|TRBV29-1
CSVAGTGGYEQYF
TGCAGCGTCGCCGGGACAGGGGGCTACGAGCAGTACTTC
>many|14|.|TRBJ2-3|TRBV7-9
CASSLATPGDTQYF
TGTGCCAGCAGCTTAGCCACCCCTGGCGATACGCAGTATTTT
>.|14|.|TRBJ2-7|TRBV11-2
CASSLTGGLYEQYF
TGTGCCAGCAGCTTAACCGGTGGTCTCTACGAGCAGTACTTC
>many|16|TRBD1|TRBJ2-3|TRBV5-1
CASSSQDRGPADTQYF
TGCGCCAGCAGCTCCCAGGACAGGGGCCCCGCGGATACGCAGTATTTT
>many|12|.|TRBJ2-3|TRBV11-2
CASSPPIDTQYF
TGTGCCAGCAGCCCCCCCATAGATACGCAGTATTTT
>.|13|.|TRBJ1-5|TRBV28
CASSPTRDHPQHF
TGCGCCAGCAGCCCGACGAGAGATCATCCCCAGCATTTT
>many|15|.|TRBJ1-1|TRBV6-1
CASRPPDGGPTEAFF
TGTGCCAGCAGACCCCCAGACGGTGGGCCCACTGAAGCTTTCTTT